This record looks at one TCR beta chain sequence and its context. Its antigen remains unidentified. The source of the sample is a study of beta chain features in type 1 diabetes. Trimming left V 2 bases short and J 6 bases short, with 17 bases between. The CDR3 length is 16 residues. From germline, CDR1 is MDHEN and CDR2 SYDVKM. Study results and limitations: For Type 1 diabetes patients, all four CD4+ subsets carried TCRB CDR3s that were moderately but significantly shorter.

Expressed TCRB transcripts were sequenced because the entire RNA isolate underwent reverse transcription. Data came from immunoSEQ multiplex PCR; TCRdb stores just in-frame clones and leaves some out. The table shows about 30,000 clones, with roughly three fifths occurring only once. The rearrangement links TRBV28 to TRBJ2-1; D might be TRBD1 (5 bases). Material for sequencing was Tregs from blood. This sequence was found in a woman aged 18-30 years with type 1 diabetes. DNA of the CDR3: TGTGCCAGCAGTTTAATAGCAAGGGCTGGGGCCAATGAGCAGTTCTTC. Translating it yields CASSLIARAGANEQFF.